What follows is one T cell receptor beta chain and its context. Its antigen is not identified. This entry belongs to a study of shared clonotypes between healthy human individuals. The wider study: The study enrolled a couple of women and a few men aged 18 to 49.

The authors divided CD4+ cells into CD45RA+ naive and CD45RA-negative memory subsets. The assay was immunoSEQ multiplex PCR, and TCRdb's table has in-frame clones only and misses some. The profile shows about 2,500,000 clones, 85% to 95% of them singletons. Whole-study results and caveats: On the whole, naive subsets had larger estimated richness than memory subsets had.

The TCR was taken from a man between 18 and 29 years old in good health. The source material was naive CD4+ T cells sorted from blood. The subset: CD45RA+ positively selected.

This CDR3 is CASSYRTGGSTEAFF. CDR3 coding DNA: TGCGCCAGCAGCTATCGGACAGGGGGGAGTACTGAAGCTTTCTTT. The chain has TRBV5-1 and TRBJ1-1; 10 bases are a match to TRBD1. The CDR3 runs to 15 residues. Germline V gives CDR1 SGHRS, CDR2 YFSETQ. V shed 3 bases and J 5 bases; nucleotides not matched to a gene: 7. The full variable domain, in which reference TRBV5-1 and TRBJ1-1 provide the parts outside the CDR3, is KAGVTQTPRYLIKTRGQQVTLSCSPISGHRSVSWYQQTPGQGLQFLFEYFSETQRNKGNFPGRFSGRQFSNSRSEMNVSTLELGDSALYLCASSYRTGGSTEAFFGQGTRLTVV.